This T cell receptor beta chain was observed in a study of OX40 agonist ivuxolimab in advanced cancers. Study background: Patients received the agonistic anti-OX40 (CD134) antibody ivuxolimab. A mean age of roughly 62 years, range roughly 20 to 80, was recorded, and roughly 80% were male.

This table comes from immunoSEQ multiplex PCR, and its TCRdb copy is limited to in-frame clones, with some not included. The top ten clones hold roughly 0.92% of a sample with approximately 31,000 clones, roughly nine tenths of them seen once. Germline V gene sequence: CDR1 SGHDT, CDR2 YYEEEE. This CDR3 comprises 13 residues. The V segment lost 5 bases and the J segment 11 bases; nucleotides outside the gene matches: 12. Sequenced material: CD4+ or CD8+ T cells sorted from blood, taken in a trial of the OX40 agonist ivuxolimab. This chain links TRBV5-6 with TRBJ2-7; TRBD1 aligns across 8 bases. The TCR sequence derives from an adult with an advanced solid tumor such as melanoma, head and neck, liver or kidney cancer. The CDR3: CASSLPGQGAEYF. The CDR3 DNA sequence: TGTGCCAGCAGTCTACCGGGGCAGGGGGCTGAGTACTTC.